Listed here are 27 T cell receptor beta chains from one sample, sequenced in a study of T-cell reconstitution after alpha-beta-depleted transplantation in children. Molecular barcoding with unique molecular identifiers was used for the TCRbeta library. TCRdb processed the PCR reads anew with MiXCR; each CDR3 protein has one entry. Of 440,000 or so distinct CDR3 sequences in the sample, about a tenth are singletons; the top ten hold roughly 5.1%. This sample comprised PBMCs from the stem cell graft donor, obtained from the stem cell graft. These receptors came from a human donor who donated a stem cell graft to a child with acute myeloid leukemia.

This clonotype was seen only a few times. The J gene is TRBJ1-2, the V gene TRBV20-1, with D possibly being TRBD1 (5 bases). V shed 7 bases and J shed 2 bases, with 14 bases lying between them. Germline assignment: CDR1 DFQATT and CDR2 SNEGSKA (reference sequence). The CDR3 length is 13 residues. The CDR3 loop is CSVTQGTNYGYTF. In DNA form, the CDR3 reads TGCAGTGTTACTCAGGGAACCAACTATGGCTACACCTTC.

The J gene is TRBJ2-5, the V gene TRBV20-1; no clear D. The CDR3 has 13 amino acids. Trimming left V 3 bases short and J 5 bases short, with 13 bases between. Germline values: CDR1 DFQATT, CDR2 SNEGSKA (reference sequence). Here the CDR3 DNA reads TGCAGTGCTAGGTCGTTAGCTTGGGAGACCCAGTACTTC. Translating gives CSARSLAWETQYF.

This clonotype showed up just a few times. This chain links TRBV5-1 with TRBJ2-1, with TRBD2 matching over 7 bases. The CDR3 covers 14 residues. Per germline, CDR1 SGHRS and CDR2 YFSETQ. V gave up 0 bases and J gave up 8 bases; unmatched junction bases: 5. The CDR3 DNA is TGCGCCAGCAGCTTGGATGGCGGGGGTGATGAGCAGTTCTTC. It translates to CASSLDGGGDEQFF.

This clonotype has a handful of counts. The chain couples TRBV12-3 or TRBV12-4 to TRBJ2-7; no definite D call. CDR3 length equals 15 residues. V was pared by 6 bases and J by 4 bases, with 19 bases between. The CDR3 is CASSPWRLNAYEQYF. The CDR3 bases are TGTGCCAGCAGCCCCTGGCGGTTAAACGCGTACGAGCAGTACTTC.

The chain is built from TRBV28 and TRBJ1-2, with TRBD1 identical over 12 bases. This CDR3 comprises 14 residues. Trimming cost V 6 bases and J 8 bases; bases outside gene matches: 7. The germline V gene encodes CDR1 MDHEN and CDR2 SYDVKM. This CDR3 is CASRGTGGGWGYTF. The CDR3 nucleotides are TGTGCCAGCAGAGGGACAGGGGGCGGGTGGGGCTACACCTTC.

At least ten counts were recorded for this clonotype. V is TRBV12-3 or TRBV12-4 and J is TRBJ2-2; TRBD1 matches at 11 bases. The V gene end was trimmed by 10 bases and the J gene end by 6 bases; junction bases not matched to a gene: 10. This CDR3 has 15 amino acids. CDR3 nucleotides: TGTGCCACCAACAAGGACAGGGGGCTCGCCGGGGAGCTGTTTTTT. Translation: CATNKDRGLAGELFF.

This clonotype was seen a handful of times. The rearrangement links TRBV27 to TRBJ1-4; D call uncertain. CDR3 length: 15 residues. CDR1 and CDR2 from the germline V gene are MNHEY and SMNVEV (reference sequence). The ends were cut back, 5 bases at V and 11 bases at J, with 21 bases in the middle. The CDR3 DNA reads as TGTGCCAGCAGTCCAAGACCCGGACTTGGTTTGAAACTGTTTTTT. It yields the protein CASSPRPGLGLKLFF.

This clonotype came up a few times. The chain has TRBV28 and TRBJ2-3; D could derive from TRBD1 or TRBD2 (5 bases each). Germline loops: CDR1 MDHEN, CDR2 SYDVKM. V dropped 8 bases and J dropped 9 bases, with 18 bases sitting between them. The CDR3 spans 13 residues. CDR3 nucleotides: TGTGCCAGCGGTGATGAGAGGGCAGGGACGCAGTATTTT. Its translation is CASGDERAGTQYF.

The chain couples TRBV18 to TRBJ1-4; weak D call: TRBD1 (6 bases). Looked up from germline, CDR1 is KGHSH and CDR2 is LQKENI. V was trimmed by 6 bases and J by 8 bases, leaving 19 bases between them. CDR3 size: 15 residues. The CDR3 DNA reads as TGTGCCAGCTCTTCCTCGGACAGCCTAGGAGAAAAACTGTTTTTT. Encoded protein: CASSSSDSLGEKLFF. The whole variable domain, filled in from reference TRBV18 and TRBJ1-4, reads NAGVMQNPRHLVRRRGQEARLRCSPMKGHSHVYWYRQLPEEGLKFMVYLQKENIIDESGMPKERFSAEFPKEGPSILRIQQVVRGDSAAYFCASSSSDSLGEKLFFGSGTQLSVL.

This clonotype was detected a few times. The gene calls are TRBV6-1 and TRBJ1-6; D is ambiguous. V shed 6 bases and J shed 6 bases, with 15 bases lying between them. This CDR3 comprises 15 residues. Per germline, CDR1 MNHNS and CDR2 SASEGT. The CDR3 spells CASRSRGQSNSPLHF. CDR3 coding DNA: TGTGCCAGCAGGTCCCGAGGGCAGAGTAATTCACCCCTCCACTTT.

This clonotype occurred a few times. This chain joins TRBV20-1 and TRBJ1-5; TRBD1 is a possible D gene (6 bases). Germline CDR1 DFQATT, CDR2 SNEGSKA (reference sequence). CDR3 length: 13 amino acids. The V end lost 0 bases, the J end lost 7 bases, and 10 bases lay between the germline ends. This chain's CDR3 is CSARETDSQPQHF. In DNA form, the CDR3 reads TGCAGTGCTAGAGAAACGGACAGCCAGCCCCAGCATTTT.

In this sample, this clonotype turned up many times. The chain joins TRBV6-1 to TRBJ1-2; D is ambiguous. This CDR3 contains 13 residues. The germline gives CDR1 MNHNS, CDR2 SASEGT. With 4 bases removed from V and 5 bases from J, the gap between germline ends came to 11 bases. CDR3 DNA sequence: TGTGCCAGCAGTGGGGTTTCTGTTTATGGCTACACCTTC. This encodes CASSGVSVYGYTF.

This clonotype was detected ten times or more. The gene calls are TRBV7-2 and TRBJ2-3; D gene unclear. The length of the CDR3 is 15 residues. Germline CDR1 reads SGHTA; CDR2 reads FQGNSA. Trimming removed 5 bases from V and 6 bases from J, with 18 bases in between. This CDR3 is CASSPWASQSDTQYF. The CDR3 nucleotides are TGTGCCAGCAGCCCCTGGGCTAGTCAATCCGATACGCAGTATTTT.

The rearrangement uses TRBV6-1 and TRBJ2-3, with D perhaps matching TRBD1 (5 bases). V lost 7 bases to trimming and J lost 2 bases, with 13 bases between them. The CDR3 totals 14 residues. Germline loops: CDR1 MNHNS, CDR2 SASEGT. The CDR3 DNA is TGTGCCAGCAAGGGTAGCAGGGTCACAGATACGCAGTATTTT. Translating gives CASKGSRVTDTQYF.

The chain uses TRBV6-2 or TRBV6-3 and TRBJ2-7; 7 bases agree with TRBD2. CDR3 length: 16 amino acids. Per the germline V gene, CDR1 is MNHEY and CDR2 is SVGEGT. With V trimmed by 2 bases and J by 0 bases, 7 bases remained unmatched. Here the CDR3 DNA reads TGTGCCAGCAGTTACGCCAGCCGGGACTACTCCTACGAGCAGTACTTC. Protein sequence: CASSYASRDYSYEQYF.

This chain joins TRBV10-2 and TRBJ2-5; D is ambiguous. This CDR3 spans 12 amino acids. V was clipped by 0 bases and J by 5 bases, with 4 bases between them. Looked up from germline, CDR1 is WSHSY and CDR2 is SAAADI. The CDR3, as DNA: TGCGCCAGCAGTGAGTCGGGGGAGACCCAGTACTTC. As protein: CASSESGETQYF.

In its sample, this clonotype was seen a few times. The V and J genes are TRBV27 and TRBJ2-2, with a possible D match to TRBD2 (5 bases). Trimming shortened V by 4 bases and J by 1 base, and 10 bases separated the two germline ends. The CDR3 sequence is 15 residues long. Germline CDR1 and CDR2: MNHEY and SMNVEV (reference sequence). CDR3 protein: CASSSISGNTGELFF. As DNA, the CDR3 is TGTGCCAGCAGTTCGATCAGCGGGAACACCGGGGAGCTGTTTTTT.

At least ten counts were recorded for this clonotype. The V gene is TRBV29-1, the J gene TRBJ1-1, with 8 bases aligning to TRBD1. CDR3 length: 15 residues. The V and J ends lost 6 bases and 1 base, in that order; junction bases with no gene match: 10. Germline CDR1 and CDR2: SQVTM and ANQGSEA. The CDR3 sequence: CSVRTGLSRNTEAFF. CDR3 nucleotides: TGCAGCGTCCGGACAGGGCTTTCTCGGAACACTGAAGCTTTCTTT.

The chain uses TRBV5-1 and TRBJ2-5; 9 nucleotides agree with TRBD1. From germline, CDR1 is SGHRS and CDR2 YFSETQ. CDR3 length equals 16 residues. J lost 5 bases, V lost 0 bases, and 8 bases had no gene match. The CDR3 DNA is TGCGCCAGCAGCTTGGGACAGGGGGGATTCGTGGAGACCCAGTACTTC. As protein: CASSLGQGGFVETQYF.

This clonotype was recorded many times. This chain joins TRBV5-6 and TRBJ2-5; D gene unclear. The CDR3 is made up of 13 amino acids. Looked up from germline, CDR1 is SGHDT and CDR2 is YYEEEE. Trimming removed 0 bases at V and 4 bases at J, with 7 bases between. The CDR3 protein is CASSLVGTETQYF. CDR3 sequence (DNA): TGTGCCAGCAGCTTGGTAGGAACAGAGACCCAGTACTTC.

This clonotype was found a few times. This chain links TRBV7-2 with TRBJ2-1, with 12 bases lining up with TRBD2. V dropped 1 base and J dropped 10; count of bases not matched to a gene: 5. Germline V gene lookup returns CDR1 SGHTA and CDR2 FQGNSA. The CDR3 has 15 amino acids. The CDR3 loop is CASSLELGTSGEQFF. CDR3 nucleotide sequence: TGTGCCAGCAGCTTAGAACTTGGGACTAGCGGGGAGCAGTTCTTC.

This clonotype showed up just a few times. J is TRBJ2-1 and V is TRBV29-1; 8 bases map to TRBD1. Germline lookup yields CDR1 SQVTM and CDR2 ANQGSEA. J lost 9 bases, V lost 7 bases, and 8 bases had no gene match. The CDR3 is 12 amino acids. As DNA, the CDR3 is TGCAGCGCTACCTTGACAGGGGTTGAGCAGTTCTTC. Encoded protein: CSATLTGVEQFF.

The J gene is TRBJ2-3, the V gene TRBV6-4, with unresolved D. The CDR3 is made up of 15 amino acids. V lost 0 bases, J lost 2 bases, and 9 bases lay in between. Germline CDR1 and CDR2: MRHNA and SNTAGT. The DNA of the CDR3 is TGTGCCAGCAGTGACTCGGGCGGACCCACAGATACGCAGTATTTT. Its protein product is CASSDSGGPTDTQYF.

J is TRBJ1-2 and V is TRBV7-2; D unclear. The CDR3 loop spans 13 amino acids. Germline values: CDR1 SGHTA, CDR2 FQGNSA. V lost 5 bases to trimming and J lost 6 bases, with 13 bases between them. CDR3 loop: CASSPTPQDGYTF. CDR3 in DNA: TGTGCCAGCAGCCCAACGCCTCAGGATGGCTACACCTTC.

This clonotype was seen many times. This rearrangement joins TRBV7-2 to TRBJ2-1; 7 bases fit TRBD2. There are 14 residues in the CDR3. V trimming: 5 bases; J trimming: 5 bases; junction bases outside the gene matches: 6. Germline CDR1 SGHTA, CDR2 FQGNSA. The CDR3 spells CASSQSGTNNEQFF. CDR3 sequence (DNA): TGTGCCAGCAGCCAAAGCGGGACGAACAATGAGCAGTTCTTC. Drawing the rest from reference TRBV7-2 and TRBJ2-1, the complete variable domain is GAGVSQSPSNKVTEKGKDVELRCDPISGHTALYWYRQSLGQGLEFLIYFQGNSAPDKSGLPSDRFSAERTGGSVSTLTIQRTQQEDSAVYLCASSQSGTNNEQFFGPGTRLTVL.

The chain couples TRBV12-3 or TRBV12-4 to TRBJ2-3, with D unclear. V was cut by 7 bases and J by 5 bases, with 13 bases left in between. This CDR3 contains 13 residues. The CDR3 sequence is CASTTTTGDTQYF. CDR3 nucleotide sequence: TGTGCCAGCACCACAACTACGGGAGATACGCAGTATTTT.

This clonotype was found a few times. At one boundary the junction diverges from the germline segment, which might be a read error. The chain couples TRBV20-1 to TRBJ2-1; 9 bases line up with TRBD2. The CDR3 contains 14 residues. Germline V gives CDR1 DFQATT, CDR2 SNEGSKA (reference sequence). The CDR3 loop reads CSARAAGGYNEQFF. The CDR3 DNA sequence: TGCAGTGCAAGAGCAGCGGGAGGTTACAATGAGCAGTTCTTC.